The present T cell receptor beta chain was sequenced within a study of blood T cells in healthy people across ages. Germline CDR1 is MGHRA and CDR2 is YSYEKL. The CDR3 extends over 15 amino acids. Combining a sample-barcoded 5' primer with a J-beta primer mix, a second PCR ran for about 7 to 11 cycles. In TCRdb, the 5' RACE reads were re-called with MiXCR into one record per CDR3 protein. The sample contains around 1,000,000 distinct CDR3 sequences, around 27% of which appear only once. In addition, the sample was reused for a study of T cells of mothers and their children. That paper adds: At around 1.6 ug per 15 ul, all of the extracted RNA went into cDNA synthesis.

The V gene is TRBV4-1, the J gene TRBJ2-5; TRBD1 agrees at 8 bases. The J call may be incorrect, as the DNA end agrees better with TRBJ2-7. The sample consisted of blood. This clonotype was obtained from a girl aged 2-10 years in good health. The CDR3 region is CASSQGWTGNYEQYF. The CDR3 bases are TGCGCCAGCAGCCAAGGGTGGACAGGGAATTACGAGCAGTACTTC.